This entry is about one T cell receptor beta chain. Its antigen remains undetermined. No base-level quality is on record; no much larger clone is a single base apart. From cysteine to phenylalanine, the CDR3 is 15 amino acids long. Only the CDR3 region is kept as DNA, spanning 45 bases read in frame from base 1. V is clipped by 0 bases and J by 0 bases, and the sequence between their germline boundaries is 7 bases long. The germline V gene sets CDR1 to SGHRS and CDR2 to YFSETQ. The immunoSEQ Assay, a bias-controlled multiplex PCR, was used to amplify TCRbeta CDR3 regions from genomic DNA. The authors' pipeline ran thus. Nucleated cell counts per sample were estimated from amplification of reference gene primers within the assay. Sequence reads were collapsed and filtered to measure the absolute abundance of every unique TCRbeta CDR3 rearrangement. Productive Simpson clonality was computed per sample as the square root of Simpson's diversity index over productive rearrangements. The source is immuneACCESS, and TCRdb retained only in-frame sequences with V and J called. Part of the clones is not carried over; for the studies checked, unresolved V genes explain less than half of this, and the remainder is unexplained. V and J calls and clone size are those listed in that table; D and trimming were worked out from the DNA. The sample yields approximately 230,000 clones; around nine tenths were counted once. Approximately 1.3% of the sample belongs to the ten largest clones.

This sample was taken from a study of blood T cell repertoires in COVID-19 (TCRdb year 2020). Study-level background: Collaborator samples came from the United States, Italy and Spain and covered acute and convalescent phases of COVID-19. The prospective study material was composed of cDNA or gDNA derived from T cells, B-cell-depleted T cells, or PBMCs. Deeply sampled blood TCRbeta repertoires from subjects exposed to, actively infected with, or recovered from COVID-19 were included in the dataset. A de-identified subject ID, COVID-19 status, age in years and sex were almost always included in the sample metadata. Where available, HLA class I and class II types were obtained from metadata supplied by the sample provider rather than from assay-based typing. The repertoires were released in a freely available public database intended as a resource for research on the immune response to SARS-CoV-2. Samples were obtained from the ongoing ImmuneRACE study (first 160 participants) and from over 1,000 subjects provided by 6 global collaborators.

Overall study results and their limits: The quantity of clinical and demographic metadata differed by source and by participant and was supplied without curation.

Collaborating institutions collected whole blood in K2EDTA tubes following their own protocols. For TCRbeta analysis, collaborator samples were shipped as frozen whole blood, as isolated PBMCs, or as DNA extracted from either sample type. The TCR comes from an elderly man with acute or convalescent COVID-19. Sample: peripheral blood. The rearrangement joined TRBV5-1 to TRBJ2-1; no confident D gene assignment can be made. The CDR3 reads CASSLVLSSYNEQFF. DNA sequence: TGCGCCAGCAGCTTGGTACTGAGCTCCTACAATGAGCAGTTCTTC. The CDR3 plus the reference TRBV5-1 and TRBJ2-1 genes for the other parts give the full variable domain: KAGVTQTPRYLIKTRGQQVTLSCSPISGHRSVSWYQQTPGQGLQFLFEYFSETQRNKGNFPGRFSGRQFSNSRSEMNVSTLELGDSALYLCASSLVLSSYNEQFFGPGTRLTVL.